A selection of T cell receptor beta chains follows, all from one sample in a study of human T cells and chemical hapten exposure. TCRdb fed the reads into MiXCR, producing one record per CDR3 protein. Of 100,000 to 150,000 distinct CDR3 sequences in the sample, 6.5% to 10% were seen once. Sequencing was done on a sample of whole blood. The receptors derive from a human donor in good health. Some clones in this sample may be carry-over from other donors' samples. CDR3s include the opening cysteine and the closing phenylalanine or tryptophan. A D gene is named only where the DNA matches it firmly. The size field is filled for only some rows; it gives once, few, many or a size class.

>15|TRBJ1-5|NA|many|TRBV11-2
CASSLRQGGNQPQHF
TGTGCCAGCAGCTTAAGGCAGGGTGGTAATCAGCCCCAGCATTTT
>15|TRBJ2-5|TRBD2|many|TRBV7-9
CASSPGLAGEETQYF
TGTGCCAGCAGCCCGGGACTAGCGGGAGAAGAGACCCAGTACTTC
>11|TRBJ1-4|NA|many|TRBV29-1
CSAGLNEKLFF
TGCAGCGCCGGGCTTAATGAAAAACTGTTTTTT
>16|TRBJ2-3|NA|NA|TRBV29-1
CSVGGGEGIIADTQNF
TGCAGCGTTGGAGGGGGAGAGGGCATTATCGCAGATACGCAGAATTTT
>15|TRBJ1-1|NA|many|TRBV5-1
CASSLVGSYNTEAFF
TGCGCCAGCAGCTTGGTCGGCAGCTACAACACTGAAGCTTTCTTT
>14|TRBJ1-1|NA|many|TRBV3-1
CASSQTELKTEAFF
TGTGCCAGCAGCCAGACGGAACTAAAGACTGAAGCTTTCTTT
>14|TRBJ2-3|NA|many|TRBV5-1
CASSTGPETDTQYF
TGCGCCAGCAGCACGGGACCTGAGACAGATACGCAGTATTTT
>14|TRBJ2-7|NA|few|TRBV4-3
CASSQDRSETRQYF
TGCGCCAGCAGCCAAGATCGGTCAGAGACCCGGCAGTACTTC
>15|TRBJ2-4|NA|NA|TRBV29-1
CSALKSTLAKNIQYF
TGCAGCGCCCTGAAAAGCACTCTAGCCAAAAACATTCAGTACTTC
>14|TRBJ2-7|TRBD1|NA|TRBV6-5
CASSTGQGLDEQYF
TGTGCCAGCAGCACGGGACAGGGGCTCGACGAGCAGTACTTC
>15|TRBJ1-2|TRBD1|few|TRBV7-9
CASSLSRDRGYGYTF
TGTGCCAGCAGCTTATCCCGGGACAGGGGATATGGCTACACCTTC
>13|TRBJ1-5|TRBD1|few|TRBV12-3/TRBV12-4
CASTGQGNQPQHF
TGTGCCAGCACCGGACAGGGCAATCAGCCCCAGCATTTT
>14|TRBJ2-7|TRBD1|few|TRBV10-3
CAISEGGATYEQYF
TGTGCCATCAGTGAAGGGGGCGCGACCTACGAGCAGTACTTC
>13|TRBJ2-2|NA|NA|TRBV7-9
CASSLATSGELFF
TGTGCCAGCAGCTTAGCTACCTCCGGGGAGCTGTTTTTT
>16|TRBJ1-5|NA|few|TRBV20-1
CSANQVAATSNQPQHF
TGCAGTGCAAACCAGGTGGCGGCAACCAGCAATCAGCCCCAGCATTTT
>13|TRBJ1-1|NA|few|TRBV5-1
CASSLGGTPEAFF
TGCGCCAGCAGCTTGGGGGGTACGCCTGAAGCTTTCTTT
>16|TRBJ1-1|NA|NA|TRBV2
CASRGPSPGGNTEAFF
TGTGCCAGCAGGGGTCCATCCCCGGGGGGGAACACTGAAGCTTTCTTT
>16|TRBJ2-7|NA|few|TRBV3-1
CASSQAGEVAYYEQYF
TGTGCCAGCAGCCAAGCTGGGGAGGTGGCTTACTACGAGCAGTACTTC
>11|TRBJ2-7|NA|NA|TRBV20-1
CSARRTDEQYF
TGCAGTGCGCGACGAACGGACGAGCAGTACTTC
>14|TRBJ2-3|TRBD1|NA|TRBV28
CASRGTGGEDTQYF
TGTGCCAGCAGAGGGACAGGGGGTGAGGATACGCAGTATTTT
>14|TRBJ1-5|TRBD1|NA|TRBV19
CASSLQGVNQPQHF
TGTGCCAGTAGTCTACAGGGGGTGAATCAGCCCCAGCATTTT
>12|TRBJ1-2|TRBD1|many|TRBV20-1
CSAHRGSRGYTF
TGCAGTGCCCACAGGGGGAGTAGGGGCTACACCTTC
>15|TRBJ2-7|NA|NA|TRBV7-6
CASSLEAQGEYEQYF
TGTGCCAGCAGCTTAGAAGCGCAGGGAGAATACGAGCAGTACTTC
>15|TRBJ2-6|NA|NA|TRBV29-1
CSVFAGASGANVLTF
TGCAGCGTTTTCGCCGGGGCCTCTGGGGCCAACGTCCTGACTTTC
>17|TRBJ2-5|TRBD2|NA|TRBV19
CASSIVAGGPRQETQYF
TGTGCCAGTAGTATAGTAGCGGGAGGGCCCCGGCAAGAGACCCAGTACTTC
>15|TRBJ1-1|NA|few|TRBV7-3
CASSLTPEANTEAFF
TGTGCCAGCAGCTTAACCCCGGAGGCGAACACTGAAGCTTTCTTT
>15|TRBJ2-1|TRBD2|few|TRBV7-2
CASSLGPGTSYEQFF
TGTGCCAGCAGCTTAGGCCCCGGGACTAGCTATGAGCAGTTCTTC
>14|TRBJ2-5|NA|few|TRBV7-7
CASSLALGSETQYF
TGTGCCAGCAGCTTAGCGCTCGGCAGCGAGACCCAGTACTTC
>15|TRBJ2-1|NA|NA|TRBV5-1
CASSLAGGARDEQFF
TGCGCCAGCAGCTTGGCGGGCGGGGCACGCGATGAGCAGTTCTTC
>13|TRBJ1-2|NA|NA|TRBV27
CASRWVGGDAYTF
TGTGCCAGCAGATGGGTAGGGGGTGATGCCTACACCTTC
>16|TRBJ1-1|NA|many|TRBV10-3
CAISESVAKWNTEAFF
TGTGCCATCAGTGAGTCGGTTGCCAAATGGAACACTGAAGCTTTCTTT
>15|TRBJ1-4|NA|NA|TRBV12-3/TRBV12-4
CASSPWGGKGEKLFF
TGTGCCAGCAGCCCCTGGGGGGGCAAGGGTGAAAAACTGTTTTTT
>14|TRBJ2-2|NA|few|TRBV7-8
CASSLVRGTGELFF
TGTGCCAGCAGCTTAGTCAGGGGAACCGGGGAGCTGTTTTTT
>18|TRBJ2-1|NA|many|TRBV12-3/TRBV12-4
CASSPFLGGAWSYNEQFF
TGTGCCAGCAGTCCCTTCCTGGGGGGCGCATGGTCCTACAATGAGCAGTTCTTC
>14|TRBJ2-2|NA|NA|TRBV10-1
CASSDSESTGELFF
TGCGCCAGCAGTGATTCGGAGTCTACCGGGGAGCTGTTTTTT
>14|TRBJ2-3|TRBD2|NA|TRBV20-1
CSAGTSGGADTQYF
TGCAGTGCGGGGACTAGCGGGGGGGCAGATACGCAGTATTTT
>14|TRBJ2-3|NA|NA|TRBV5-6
CASSLAGPWSAQYF
TGTGCCAGCAGCTTGGCGGGACCATGGAGTGCGCAGTATTTT
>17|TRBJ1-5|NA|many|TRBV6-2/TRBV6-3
CASSYSSPGLSNQPQHF
TGTGCCAGCAGTTACTCGAGTCCGGGGCTGAGCAATCAGCCCCAGCATTTT
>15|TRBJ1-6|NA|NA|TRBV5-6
CASSLDASLYSPLHF
TGTGCCAGCAGCTTGGATGCCAGCCTTTATTCACCCCTCCACTTT
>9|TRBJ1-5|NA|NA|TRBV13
CASSPPQHF
TGTGCCAGCAGCCCCCCCCAGCATTTT
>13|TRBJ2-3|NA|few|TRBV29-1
CSAPTGHTDTQYF
TGCAGCGCCCCAACAGGACACACAGATACGCAGTATTTT
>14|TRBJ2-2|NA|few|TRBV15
CATRGPSDTGELFF
TGTGCCACCAGGGGGCCTTCGGACACCGGGGAGCTGTTTTTT
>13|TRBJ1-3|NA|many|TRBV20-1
CSASRDAGNTIYF
TGCAGTGCTTCCAGGGACGCGGGAAACACCATATATTTT
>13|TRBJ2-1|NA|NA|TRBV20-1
CSAPPGAYNEQFF
TGCAGTGCACCTCCTGGCGCCTACAATGAGCAGTTCTTC
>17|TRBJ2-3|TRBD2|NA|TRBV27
CASRRLTSGEAPDTQYF
TGTGCCAGCAGGAGGTTGACTAGCGGGGAGGCCCCAGATACGCAGTATTTT
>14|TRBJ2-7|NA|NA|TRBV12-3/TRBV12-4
CASSLGGLTYEQYF
TGTGCCAGCAGTTTAGGGGGTCTCACCTACGAGCAGTACTTC
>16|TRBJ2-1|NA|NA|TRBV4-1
CASSPLGQLTYNEQFF
TGCGCCAGCAGCCCCCTAGGGCAGCTCACCTACAATGAGCAGTTCTTC
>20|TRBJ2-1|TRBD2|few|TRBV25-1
CASSESVGRPTSGRGNEQFF
TGTGCCAGCAGTGAATCGGTAGGGAGACCAACTAGCGGGAGAGGCAATGAGCAGTTCTTC
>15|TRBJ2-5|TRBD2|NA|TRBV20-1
CSAPGVAGVYETQYF
TGCAGTGCTCCCGGGGTAGCGGGAGTGTACGAGACCCAGTACTTC
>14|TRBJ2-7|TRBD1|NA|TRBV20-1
CSAKDAGQEYEQYF
TGCAGTGCTAAAGACGCGGGACAGGAGTACGAGCAGTACTTC
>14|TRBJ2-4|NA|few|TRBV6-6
CASTGELAKNIQYF
TGTGCCAGCACAGGAGAGCTAGCCAAAAACATTCAGTACTTC
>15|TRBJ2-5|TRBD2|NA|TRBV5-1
CASSLSGGNLETQYF
TGCGCCAGCAGCTTGAGCGGGGGAAATTTGGAGACCCAGTACTTC
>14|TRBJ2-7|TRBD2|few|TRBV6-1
CASETSGSTYEQYF
TGTGCCAGCGAGACTAGCGGGAGTACCTACGAGCAGTACTTC
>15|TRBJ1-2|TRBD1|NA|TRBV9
CASSKPGQLHYGYTF
TGTGCCAGCAGCAAACCGGGACAGCTCCACTATGGCTACACCTTC
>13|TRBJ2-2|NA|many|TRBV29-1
CSVLGPNTGELFF
TGCAGCGTACTGGGTCCGAACACCGGGGAGCTGTTTTTT
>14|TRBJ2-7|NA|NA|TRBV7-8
CASRSPGGGHEQYF
TGTGCCAGCCGGAGCCCCGGTGGGGGCCACGAGCAGTACTTC
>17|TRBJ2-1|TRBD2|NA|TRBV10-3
CAISETSTSGSSDEQFF
TGTGCCATCAGTGAGACGTCGACTAGCGGGAGCTCCGATGAGCAGTTCTTC